This section outlines one TCR beta chain sequence together with its context. These data come from a study of blood T cell repertoires in COVID-19. Study-wide background: Both acute and convalescent COVID-19 samples were obtained from the United States, Italy and Spain. T cells, B-cell-depleted T cells, or PBMCs supplied cDNA or gDNA.

Methods used by the authors: From reference gene primer amplification, estimates of nucleated cell counts were derived. Produced via immunoSEQ multiplex PCR; TCRdb's table is partial and in-frame only. V, J and clone size were drawn from that table, and D and trimming were deduced from the DNA. This sample carries some 150,000 clones, around 81% of them seen once, and the ten largest clones take approximately 13%. J lost 6 bases, V lost 6 bases, and 9 bases had no gene match. CDR3 length equals 15 residues. CDR1 is LNHDA, CDR2 SQIVND, per germline (reference sequence). The sample comprised peripheral blood. This TCR was recovered from a man aged 55 to 70 with active or convalescent COVID-19. This chain joins TRBV19 and TRBJ1-2, with 11 bases identical to TRBD1. CDR3 nucleotide sequence: TGTGCCAGTAGCGCCTGGGACAGGGGGTTGGATGGCTACACCTTC. This codes for CASSAWDRGLDGYTF.